Detailed here is one T cell receptor beta chain. Antigen unknown. This entry belongs to a study of metastatic and nonmetastatic thyroid tumors. Study information: Samples came from malignant and benign thyroid patients, and repertoires were compared across blood and tumor or nodule tissue.

Methods used by the authors: A distant-metastasis classifier for papillary thyroid cancer was built using CDR3 differences across clinicopathological groups. TCRdb reprocessed the PCR reads via MiXCR. The V and J calls reflect TCRdb's pipeline rather than the authors' work. The repertoire includes 15,000 to 20,000 clones, 27% of them detected once, and more than 6% sits in the top ten. Study-level points and caveats: The study reportedly found significantly higher TCR beta diversity in malignant thyroid tumors than benign nodules, in blood and tumor.

Before thyroid surgery, none of the patients had received any treatment. In germline, CDR1 is DFQATT, CDR2 SNEGSKA (reference sequence). Between the trimmed V and J ends, which lost 0 bases and 1 base, there was a span of 19 bases. The CDR3 is 17 amino acids. The material sequenced was blood. The rearrangement uses TRBV20-1 and TRBJ2-7, with D maybe TRBD1 (5 bases). This sequence was found in a female donor with papillary thyroid cancer or a benign thyroid nodule (not recorded which). Some clones in this sample may be carry-over from other donors' samples. As DNA, the CDR3 is TGCAGTGCTAGAGATGGGGCCCCGGACCGGTTTTCCTACGAGCAGTACTTC. Its protein product is CSARDGAPDRFSYEQYF.